The entry that follows covers one TCR beta chain sequence. The table lists this clonotype with many counts. Its binding antigen is unknown. No clone much larger than this one lies a single base away; base qualities are absent. Library preparation used PCR. For sequencing, an Illumina HiSeq 2500 was employed. To normalize quantification of the TCRbeta repertoire, the TCR libraries were built with molecular barcoding that relied on unique molecular identifiers. TCRdb reanalyzed the raw reads on its own, using fastp at Q25 for trimming and MiXCR for clone calling, and kept in-frame beta chains. When rows share a CDR3 protein, they turn into one entry using the most common DNA and genes. The sample table contains about 230,000 distinct CDR3 sequences; only one count was recorded for approximately 10% of them. Approximately 30% of the sample comes from the top ten. The germline V and J ends show losses of 1 base and 2 bases respectively, and no gene match explains 4 bases of the junction. The cysteine opens and the phenylalanine closes a CDR3 of 15 amino acids. Kept here is only the CDR3 DNA, which spans 45 bases and is read in frame from base 1. CDR1 DFQATT and CDR2 SNEGSKA are derived from the germline V gene (reference sequence).

This entry is derived from a study of T-cell reconstitution after alpha-beta-depleted transplantation in children (dated by TCRdb to 2016 to 2018). Study-level background: T-cell immune reconstitution after TCRalphabeta/CD19-depleted allogeneic hematopoietic cell transplantation in children was quantitatively tracked in the study by means of TCR repertoire profiling.

Taken with the paper, the label for treatment or condition translates to: allogeneic hematopoietic cell transplantation with graft depleted of TCRalphabeta T cells and CD19 B cells. The children who served as transplant recipients had been given grafts of TCRalphabeta/CD19-depleted allogeneic hematopoietic cells. Overall study results and their limits: The apparently early alphabetaT-cell count recovery about two months after transplant was reportedly dependent on only several hundred rapidly expanded clones derived from non-depleted graft cells. In some patients, the high TCRbeta diversity seen at day 60 was put down to recipient T cells and intrathymic progenitors that had survived conditioning. Over subsequent months, a decline in hyperexpanded clone frequencies was noted, and after one year, T-cell counts and TCRbeta diversity were mostly ascribed to newly produced T cells.

This receptor chain uses TRBV20-1 and TRBJ2-3, with TRBD2 identical over 9 junction bases. This receptor was identified in a child under two years old with acute myeloid leukemia, due to receive a stem cell transplant. Source: PBMCs, taken before TCRalphabeta/CD19-depleted stem cell transplant. Read as DNA, the sequence is TGCAGTGCTAGAGTCCCTAGCGGGAACACAGATACGCAGTATTTT. The encoded protein is CSARVPSGNTDTQYF.